These 10 T cell receptor beta chains share one sample of origin, sequenced in a study of blood T cell repertoires in COVID-19. Produced via immunoSEQ multiplex PCR; TCRdb's table is partial and in-frame only. The sample lists approximately 190,000 clones, roughly 87% occurring once. The sample taken for sequencing was peripheral blood. These receptors all stem from a woman in her sixties or seventies with COVID-19, enrolled during active disease.

CDR3 sequence: CASSLGTGDTEAFF. For the CDR3, the DNA is TGTGCCAGCTCACTCGGGACAGGGGACACTGAAGCTTTCTTT. The chain recombines TRBV18 with TRBJ1-1; 10 nucleotides align to TRBD1. The CDR3 spans 14 residues. Germline CDR1 KGHSH, CDR2 LQKENI. Germline trimming cut 4 bases from V and 3 bases from J; bases unmatched to any gene: 2. Filled out from reference TRBV18 and TRBJ1-1, the complete variable domain reads NAGVMQNPRHLVRRRGQEARLRCSPMKGHSHVYWYRQLPEEGLKFMVYLQKENIIDESGMPKERFSAEFPKEGPSILRIQQVVRGDSAAYFCASSLGTGDTEAFFGQGTRLTVV.

This sequence joins TRBV6-5 and TRBJ2-7; D possibly corresponds to TRBD1 (6 bases). The CDR3 length is 14 residues. Trimming shortened V by 6 bases and J by 6 bases, and 18 bases separated the two germline ends. The germline V gene has CDR1 MNHEY and CDR2 SVGAGI. The chain's CDR3 is CASRGLHGQSEQYV. The CDR3 DNA reads as TGTGCCAGCAGGGGCCTTCATGGACAGTCCGAGCAGTACGTC.

The V and J genes are TRBV5-5 and TRBJ1-1, with 10 bases aligning to TRBD1. CDR1 is SGHKS and CDR2 is YYEKEE in the germline V gene (reference sequence). This CDR3 is built from 17 residues. V lost 6 bases and J lost 4; bases outside the gene matches: 15. The CDR3 reads CASISIPGQGTGTEAFF. CDR3 nucleotide sequence: TGTGCCAGCATTTCTATCCCGGGACAGGGGACGGGCACTGAAGCTTTCTTT.

The V gene is TRBV5-8, the J gene TRBJ2-3, with TRBD1 matching 8 bases. Germline trimming cut 5 bases from V and 4 bases from J; bases unmatched to any gene: 6. The CDR3 runs to 14 residues. The germline gives CDR1 SGHTS, CDR2 YDEGEE. CDR3 sequence: CASRVRGRSDTQYF. The CDR3 DNA is TGTGCCAGCAGGGTCAGGGGGCGCTCAGATACGCAGTATTTT.

The chain couples TRBV29-1 to TRBJ1-2; 7 bases agree with TRBD1. Germline lookup yields CDR1 SQVTM and CDR2 ANQGSEA. The CDR3 totals 12 residues. V lost 6 bases, J lost 5 bases, and 6 bases stayed unmatched. CDR3 coding DNA: TGCAGCGTGACGACAGGGAAGTATGGCTACACCTTC. Amino acids: CSVTTGKYGYTF.

The CDR3, as DNA: TGTGCCAGCAGTCAGGAGACAGGGAGTTACGAGACCCAGTACTTC. Encoded protein: CASSQETGSYETQYF. V usage is TRBV6-5 and J usage is TRBJ2-5, with TRBD1 matching 7 bases. V dropped 5 bases and J dropped 5; count of bases not matched to a gene: 11. The CDR3 runs to 15 residues. Germline CDR1 and CDR2: MNHEY and SVGAGI.

CDR3 sequence (DNA): TGTGCCAGCAGCGCGACCGGGACTAGAAATGAGCAGTTCTTC. Protein: CASSATGTRNEQFF. The gene calls are TRBV7-3 and TRBJ2-1; 8 bases match TRBD2. With 5 bases clipped from V and 7 bases from J, the junction kept 7 bases outside the gene matches. This CDR3 contains 14 residues. CDR1 SGHTA and CDR2 FQGTGA come from the germline V gene.

The gene calls are TRBV5-8 and TRBJ2-4; 10 positions agree with TRBD1. This CDR3 has 19 amino acids. CDR1 and CDR2 (germline): SGHTS, YDEGEE. Trimming removed 2 bases from V and 3 bases from J; junction bases left unmatched: 14. The CDR3 is CASSLPPGTGVWDKNIQYF. In DNA form, the CDR3 reads TGTGCCAGCAGCTTACCCCCCGGGACAGGGGTCTGGGACAAAAACATTCAGTACTTC.

The V and J genes are TRBV6-2 or TRBV6-3 and TRBJ1-1; D remains unclear. CDR1 MNHEY and CDR2 SVGEGT come from the germline V gene. This CDR3 region has 13 residues. V shed 6 bases and J shed 3 bases, with 11 bases lying between them. CDR3 in amino acids: CASSSLGHTEAFF. The CDR3 DNA sequence: TGTGCCAGCAGCTCCTTGGGCCACACTGAAGCTTTCTTT.

The J gene is TRBJ2-3, the V gene TRBV7-6; D may be TRBD2 (6 bases). From germline, CDR1 is SGHVS and CDR2 FNYEAQ. The V end was cut by 0 bases, the J end by 1 base, with 11 bases between. This CDR3 has 16 residues. The CDR3 reads CASSLAQGGGTDTQYF. The CDR3 nucleotides are TGTGCCAGCAGCTTAGCGCAGGGCGGGGGCACAGATACGCAGTATTTT.